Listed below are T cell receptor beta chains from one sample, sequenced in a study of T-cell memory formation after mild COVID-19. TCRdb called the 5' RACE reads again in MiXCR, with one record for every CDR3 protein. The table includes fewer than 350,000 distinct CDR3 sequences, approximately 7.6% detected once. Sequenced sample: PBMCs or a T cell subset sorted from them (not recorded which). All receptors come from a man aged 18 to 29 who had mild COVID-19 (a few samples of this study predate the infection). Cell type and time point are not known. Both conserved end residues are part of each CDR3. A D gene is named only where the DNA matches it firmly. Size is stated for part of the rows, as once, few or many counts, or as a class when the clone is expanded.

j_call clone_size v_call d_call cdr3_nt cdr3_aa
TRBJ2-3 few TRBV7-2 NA TGTGCCAGCAGCTTAATGGCGAGCACAGATACGCAGTATTTT CASSLMASTDTQYF
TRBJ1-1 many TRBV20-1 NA TGCAGTGCTAGAGCTGGCACTGAAGCTTTCTTT CSARAGTEAFF
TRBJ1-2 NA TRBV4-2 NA TGTGCCAGCAGCCAAGATAATACAGGGCGGTCGGGTGGCTACACCTTC CASSQDNTGRSGGYTF
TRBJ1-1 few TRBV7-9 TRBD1 TGTGCCAGCATCACAGGGGGGAACACTGAAGCTTTCTTT CASITGGNTEAFF
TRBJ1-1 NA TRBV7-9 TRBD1 TGTGCCAGCAGCTTAGCGGGCAGGGGGCATGGGACTGAAGCTTTCTTT CASSLAGRGHGTEAFF
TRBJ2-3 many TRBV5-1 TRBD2 TGCGCCAGCAGCCCCGGGACTAGGCCCACAGATACGCAGTATTTT CASSPGTRPTDTQYF
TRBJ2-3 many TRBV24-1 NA TGTGCCACCAGTGATATAGGACAGTCAGATACGCAGTATTTT CATSDIGQSDTQYF
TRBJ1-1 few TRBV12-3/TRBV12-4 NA TGTGCCAGCAGTTTTTCCTCTATTGTTATTGTTACTGAAGCTTTCTTT CASSFSSIVIVTEAFF
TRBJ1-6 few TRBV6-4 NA TGTGCCAGCAGTGATTTCGGTGGGGATAATTCACCCCTCCACTTT CASSDFGGDNSPLHF
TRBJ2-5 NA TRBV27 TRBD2 TGTGCCAGCAGTTCCCCCGGACTAGCGGGGAAAGACCAAGAGACCCAGTACTTC CASSSPGLAGKDQETQYF
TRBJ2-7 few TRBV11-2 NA TGTGCCAGCAGCTTAGACTACTACGAGCAGTACTTC CASSLDYYEQYF
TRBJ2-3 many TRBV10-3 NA TGTGCCATCAGTGAGTCGGCAACCGTAACAGATACGCAGTATTTT CAISESATVTDTQYF
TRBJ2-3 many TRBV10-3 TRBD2 TGTGCCATCCGGAGACTAGCGGGCACAGATACGCAGTATTTT CAIRRLAGTDTQYF
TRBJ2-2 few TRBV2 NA TGTGCCAGCACCAATGCTGGGGGGGCTAACACCGGGGAGCTGTTTTTT CASTNAGGANTGELFF
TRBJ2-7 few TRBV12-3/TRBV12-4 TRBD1 TGTGCCAGCAGTTTAACGCTCGGGACAGGGCTATACGAGCAGTACTTC CASSLTLGTGLYEQYF
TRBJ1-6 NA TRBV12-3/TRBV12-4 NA TGTGCCAGCAGTTTTGAATCCTATAATTCACCCCTCCACTTT CASSFESYNSPLHF
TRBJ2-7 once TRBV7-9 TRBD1 TGTGCCAGCAGCAATCCGGGACAGGGGAGCTACGAGCAGTACTTC CASSNPGQGSYEQYF
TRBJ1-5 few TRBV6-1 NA TGTGCCAGCAGGACTGACAGACGATTTGCCCAGCCCCAGCATTTT CASRTDRRFAQPQHF
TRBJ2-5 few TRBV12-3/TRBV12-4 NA TGTGCCAGCAGTTTATTCGCAGGGAAGCAGACCCAGTACTTC CASSLFAGKQTQYF
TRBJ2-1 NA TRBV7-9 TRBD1 TGTGCCAGCAGCTCCCCCTCCGGGACAGGGTTCCGATGGGCCTACAATGAGCAGTTCTTC CASSSPSGTGFRWAYNEQFF
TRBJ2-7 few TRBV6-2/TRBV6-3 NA TGTGCCAGCAGTCTACGACAAGCCCTCGAGCAGTACTTC CASSLRQALEQYF
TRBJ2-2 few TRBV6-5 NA TGTGCCAGCAGTTACGTCCGGGCCTCGAACACCGGGGAGCTGTTTTTT CASSYVRASNTGELFF
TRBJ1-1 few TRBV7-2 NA TGTGCCAGCAGCTTAAGTTTCCAGATTGAAGCTTTCTTT CASSLSFQIEAFF
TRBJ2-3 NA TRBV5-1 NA TGCGCCAGCACCGGACAGCCTCCCGATACGCAGTATTTT CASTGQPPDTQYF
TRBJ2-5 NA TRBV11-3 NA TGTGCCAGCAGCTTAGAACCCTCCAGCGAGACCCAGTACTTC CASSLEPSSETQYF
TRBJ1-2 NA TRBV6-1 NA TGTGCCAGCAGTGAACCCGCTGAGCCAGGCGCCTACACCTTC CASSEPAEPGAYTF
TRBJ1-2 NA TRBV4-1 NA TGCGCCAGCAGCCAAGGATACGTCGGGGTAGATTATGGCTACACCTTC CASSQGYVGVDYGYTF
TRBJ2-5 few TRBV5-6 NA TGTGCCAGCAGCTTGAGGGCAGCCCAAGAGACCCAGTACTTC CASSLRAAQETQYF
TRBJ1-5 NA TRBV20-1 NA TGCAGTGCTGGTGTGAACCAGCCCCAGCATTTT CSAGVNQPQHF
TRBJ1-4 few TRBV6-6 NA TGTGCCAGCAGTCCTCCTTCAGGGTTCGGTAATGAAAAACTGTTTTTT CASSPPSGFGNEKLFF
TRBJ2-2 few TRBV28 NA TGTGCCAGCAGCCTCCTCCGGGGGATGAACACCGGGGAGCTGTTTTTT CASSLLRGMNTGELFF